The 7 T cell receptor beta chains below come from one sample, sequenced in a study of T cells in Graves' hyperthyroidism and ophthalmopathy. RNA transcripts provided the source from which TCR beta CDR3 regions were amplified. Primed by the HTBI set, a first-round RT-PCR was run on the TCR CDR3. TCRdb reanalysed the multiplex PCR reads using MiXCR and keeps one entry per CDR3 protein. The table shows about 840,000 distinct CDR3 sequences, with 38% occurring only once. Sequenced material: blood. These receptors were obtained from a man younger than 35 with Graves' hyperthyroidism.

The table lists this clonotype with many counts. The chain couples TRBV25-1 to TRBJ1-1; D is perhaps TRBD1 (5 bases). Germline V lookup: CDR1 MGHDK, CDR2 SYGVNS. V was clipped by 4 bases and J by 1 base, with 13 bases between them. CDR3 length: 15 residues. The CDR3 spells CASSAADTTNTEAFF. CDR3 bases: TGTGCCAGCAGTGCCGCGGACACAACGAACACTGAAGCTTTCTTT.

The CDR3 region has the DNA TGTGCCATCAGTGAGTCTGGGCAGCCCAACTATGGCTACACCTTC. As protein: CAISESGQPNYGYTF. The chain joins TRBV10-3 to TRBJ1-2; D call uncertain. The CDR3 is 15 amino acids. V gave up 0 bases and J gave up 2 bases, with 10 bases separating them. Germline V gene data show CDR1 as ENHRY and CDR2 as SYGVKD.

On this clonotype itself: One end of the junction varies from germline; a read error may be responsible. This sequence joins TRBV24-1 and TRBJ2-7; possible D gene TRBD2, 6 bases. The CDR3 has 14 residues. In germline, CDR1 is KGHDR, CDR2 SFDVKD. The CDR3 DNA reads TGTGCCAGCAGTCCTACTGGCGGGGAAAACGAGCAGTACTTC. Amino acids: CASSPTGGENEQYF.

The V call is TRBV4-1, the J call TRBJ1-6; D unclear. The V gene lost 4 bases and the J gene lost 12 bases, with 22 bases spanning the gap. The germline gives CDR1 MGHRA, CDR2 YSYEKL. This CDR3 is built from 16 residues. This CDR3 is CASSPQRAGRLVPLHF. Written as DNA, the CDR3 is TGCGCCAGCAGCCCTCAGCGCGCGGGCCGCCTTGTACCCCTCCACTTT.

This clonotype was seen many times. This chain links TRBV7-2 with TRBJ2-7; 8 bases align to TRBD1. The germline V gene encodes CDR1 SGHTA and CDR2 FQGNSA. Trimming removed 3 bases from V and 12 bases from J; junction bases left unmatched: 7. The CDR3 totals 12 residues. The CDR3 is CASSFNRDRLYF. The CDR3, as DNA: TGTGCCAGCAGCTTTAATCGGGACAGGTTGTACTTC.

The CDR3 protein is CASSHSRSEKLFF. The CDR3 DNA is TGTGCCAGCAGCCACTCCAGGAGCGAAAAACTGTTTTTT. The chain has TRBV7-9 and TRBJ1-4; D unresolved. V was shortened by 5 bases and J by 8 bases, with 12 bases between the two germline ends. The CDR3 loop spans 13 amino acids. Germline lookup yields CDR1 SEHNR and CDR2 FQNEAQ (reference sequence).

This clonotype was detected only a few times. The chain uses TRBV4-1 and TRBJ1-2, with D unclear. This CDR3 is built from 14 residues. V was clipped by 4 bases and J by 2 bases, with 11 bases between them. Per the germline V gene, CDR1 is MGHRA and CDR2 is YSYEKL. CDR3 amino acids: CASSPPTLNYGYTF. In DNA form, the CDR3 reads TGCGCCAGCAGCCCGCCCACTTTGAACTATGGCTACACCTTC.